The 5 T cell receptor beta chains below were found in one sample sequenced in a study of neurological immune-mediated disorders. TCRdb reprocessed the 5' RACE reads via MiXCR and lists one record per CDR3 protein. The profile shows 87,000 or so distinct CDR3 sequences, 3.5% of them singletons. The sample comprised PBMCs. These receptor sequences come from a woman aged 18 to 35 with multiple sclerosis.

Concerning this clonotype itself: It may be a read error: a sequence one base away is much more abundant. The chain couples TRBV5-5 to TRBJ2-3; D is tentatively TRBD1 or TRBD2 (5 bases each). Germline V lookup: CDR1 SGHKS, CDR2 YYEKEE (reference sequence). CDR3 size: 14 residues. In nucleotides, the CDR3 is TGTGTCAGCAGCGACGGGACCTTCGGAGATACGCAGTATTTT. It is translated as CVSSDGTFGDTQYF.

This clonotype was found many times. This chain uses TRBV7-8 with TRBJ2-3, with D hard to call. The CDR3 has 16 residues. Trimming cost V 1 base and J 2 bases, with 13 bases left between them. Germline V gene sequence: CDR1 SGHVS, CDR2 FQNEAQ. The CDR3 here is CASSLDRVSPTDTQYF. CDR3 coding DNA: TGTGCCAGCAGCTTAGATCGGGTTTCTCCCACAGATACGCAGTATTTT.

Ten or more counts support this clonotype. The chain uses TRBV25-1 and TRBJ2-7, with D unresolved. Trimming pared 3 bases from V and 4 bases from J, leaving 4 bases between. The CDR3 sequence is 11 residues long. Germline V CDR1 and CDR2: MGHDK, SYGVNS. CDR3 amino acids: CASSDSYEQYF. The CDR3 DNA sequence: TGTGCCAGCAGTGACAGTTACGAGCAGTACTTC.

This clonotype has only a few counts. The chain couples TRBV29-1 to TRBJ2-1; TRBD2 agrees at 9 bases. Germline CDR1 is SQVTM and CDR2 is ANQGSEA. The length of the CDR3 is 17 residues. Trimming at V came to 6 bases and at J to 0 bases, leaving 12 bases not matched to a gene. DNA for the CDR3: TGCAGCGTGGTCGGGACTAGCCCTCCTAGCTCCTACAATGAGCAGTTCTTC. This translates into CSVVGTSPPSSYNEQFF.

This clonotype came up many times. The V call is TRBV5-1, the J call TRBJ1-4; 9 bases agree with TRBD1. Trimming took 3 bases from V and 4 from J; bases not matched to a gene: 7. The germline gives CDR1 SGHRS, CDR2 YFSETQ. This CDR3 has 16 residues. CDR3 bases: TGCGCCAGCAGCTCAACACAGGGGGCCCATAATGAAAAACTGTTTTTT. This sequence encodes CASSSTQGAHNEKLFF.